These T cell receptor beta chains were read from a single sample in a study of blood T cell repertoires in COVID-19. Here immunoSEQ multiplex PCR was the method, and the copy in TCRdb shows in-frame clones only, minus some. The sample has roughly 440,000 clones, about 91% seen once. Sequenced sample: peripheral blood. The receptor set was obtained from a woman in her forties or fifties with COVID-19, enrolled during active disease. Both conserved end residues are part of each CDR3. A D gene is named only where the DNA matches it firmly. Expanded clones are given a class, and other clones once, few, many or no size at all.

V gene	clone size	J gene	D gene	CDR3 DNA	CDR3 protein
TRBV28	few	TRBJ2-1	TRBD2	TGTGCCAGCAGTTTTCCAGCGGGGGGTAAAATAACCTACAATGAGCAGTTCTTC	CASSFPAGGKITYNEQFF
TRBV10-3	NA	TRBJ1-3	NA	TGTGCCACCACAGATGAGATCTCTGGAAACACCATATATTTT	CATTDEISGNTIYF
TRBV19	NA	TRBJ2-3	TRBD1	TGTGCCACTTCCTGGACAGGGTCCGATACGCAGTATTTT	CATSWTGSDTQYF
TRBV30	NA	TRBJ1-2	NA	TGTGCCTGGACAGGGACTAACTATGGCTACACCTTC	CAWTGTNYGYTF
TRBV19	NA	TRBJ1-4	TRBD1	TGTGCCAGTAGCCAGGGGGCAGCTAATGAAAAACTGTTTTTT	CASSQGAANEKLFF
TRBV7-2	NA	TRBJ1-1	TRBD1	TGTGCCAGCAGATCCATGACAGGGGGCGCGAGTGAAGCTTTCTTT	CASRSMTGGASEAFF
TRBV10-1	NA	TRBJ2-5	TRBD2	TGCGCCAGCACCAACGGAGCGGGGGAGACCCAGTACTTC	CASTNGAGETQYF
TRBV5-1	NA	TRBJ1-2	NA	TGCGCCAGCAGCTTTAACCCCGTCGAGGGCTACACCTTC	CASSFNPVEGYTF
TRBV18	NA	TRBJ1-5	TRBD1	TGTGCCAGCTCACCAGACAGGGGCAATCAGCCCCAGCATTTT	CASSPDRGNQPQHF
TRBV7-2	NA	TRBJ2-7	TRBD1	TGTGCCAGCCGGAGGTCGGGACAGGGGGCTTATGAGCAGTACTTC	CASRRSGQGAYEQYF
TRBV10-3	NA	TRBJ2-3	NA	TGTGCCATTAGAGCTTTTAACACAGATACGCAGTATTTT	CAIRAFNTDTQYF
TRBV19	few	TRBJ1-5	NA	TGTGCCAGTATAGTTGGCAGGGCAGATCAGCCCCAGCATTTT	CASIVGRADQPQHF
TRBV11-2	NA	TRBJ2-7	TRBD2	TGTGCCAGCAGTGTCCTCGGGGGGAAGTCGTACGAGCAGTACTTC	CASSVLGGKSYEQYF
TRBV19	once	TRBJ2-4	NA	TGTGCCAGTAGTATAGATCAGAACATTCAGTACTTC	CASSIDQNIQYF
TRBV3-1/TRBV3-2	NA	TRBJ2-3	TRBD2	TGTGCCAGCAGCCAAGATAACGGGGGGGCCGGAGATACGCAGTATTTT	CASSQDNGGAGDTQYF
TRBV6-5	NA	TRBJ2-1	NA	TGTGCCAGCAGCCGGGGGGCCGGTGAGCAGTTCTTC	CASSRGAGEQFF
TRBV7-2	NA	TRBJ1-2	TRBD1	TGTGCCAGCAGCACAGGGGGGCAGGTGACTAACTATGGCTACACCTTC	CASSTGGQVTNYGYTF
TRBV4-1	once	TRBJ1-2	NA	TGCGCCAGCAGCCAAGATTCGGGGTTGGGCTACACCTTC	CASSQDSGLGYTF
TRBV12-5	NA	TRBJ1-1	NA	TGTGCTAGTGACGTGAGGGGCGGGAGGCTTGGCACTGAAGCTTTCTTT	CASDVRGGRLGTEAFF
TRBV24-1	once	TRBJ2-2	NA	TGTGCCACCAGCCGAACAGCTAACACCGGGGAGCTGTTTTTT	CATSRTANTGELFF
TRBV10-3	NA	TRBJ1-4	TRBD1	TGTGCCATCAGTGATGGGACAGGGAAACTGTTTTTT	CAISDGTGKLFF
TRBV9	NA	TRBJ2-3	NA	TGTGCCAGCAGCCTACAGGGAATAGCAGATACGCAGTATTTT	CASSLQGIADTQYF
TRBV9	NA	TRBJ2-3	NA	TGTGCCAGCAGCGTGCGTGGCGGTCAGACAGATACGCAGTATTTT	CASSVRGGQTDTQYF
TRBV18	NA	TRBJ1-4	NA	TGTGCCAGCTCACACAGGGCAGGGGCAACTAATGAAAAACTGTTTTTT	CASSHRAGATNEKLFF
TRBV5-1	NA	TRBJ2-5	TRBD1	TGCGCCAGCAGCCCGGGACAGGCCGCCGTTCTAGAGACCCAGTACTTC	CASSPGQAAVLETQYF
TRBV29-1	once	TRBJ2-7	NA	TGCAGCGTGCTGCAGCGCTCCTCCTACGAGCAGTACTTC	CSVLQRSSYEQYF
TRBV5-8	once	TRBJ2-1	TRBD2	TGTGCCAGCAGCTTGCGTCTAGCGGAATCAAATGAGCAGTTCTTC	CASSLRLAESNEQFF
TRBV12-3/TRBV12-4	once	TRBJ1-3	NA	TGTGCCAGCAGCTTGGGGAGTACCATATATTTT	CASSLGSTIYF
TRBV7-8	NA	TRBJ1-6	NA	TGTGCCAGCAGCTTAGCGCTCGGGGGGGATTCACCCCTCCACTTT	CASSLALGGDSPLHF
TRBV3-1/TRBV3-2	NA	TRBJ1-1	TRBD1	TGTGCCAGCAGCCACAGGGGGGTAGGCACTGAAGCTTTCTTT	CASSHRGVGTEAFF
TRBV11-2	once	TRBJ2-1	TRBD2	TGTGCCAGCAGCTTCTCCGTGGGGGCTAGCGGGGAAGGTGAGCAGTTCTTC	CASSFSVGASGEGEQFF
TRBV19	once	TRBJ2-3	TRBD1	TGTGCCAGTAGTATTGAGGGGGCCCCAGCTAGCACAGATACGCAGTATTTT	CASSIEGAPASTDTQYF
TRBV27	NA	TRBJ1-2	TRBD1	TGTGCCAGCAGTCAGGGGGCTGGCTACACCTTC	CASSQGAGYTF
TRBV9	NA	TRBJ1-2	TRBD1	TGTGCCAGCAGCCGGGACAGTGGCTACACCTTC	CASSRDSGYTF
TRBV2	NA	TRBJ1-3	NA	TGTGCCAGCAGTGAAGAATGGGTTGGGGCAAGCTCTGGAAACACCATATATTTT	CASSEEWVGASSGNTIYF
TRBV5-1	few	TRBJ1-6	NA	TGCGCCAGCAGCTCAACAGTCGGAAATTCACCCCTCCACTTT	CASSSTVGNSPLHF
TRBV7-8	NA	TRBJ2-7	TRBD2	TGTGCCAGCAGCCCGACTAGCGGGGGGGCCTTCGAGCAGTACTTC	CASSPTSGGAFEQYF
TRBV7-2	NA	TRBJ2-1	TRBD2	TGTGCCAGCAGCTTTGATTTAGCGGGAACATTCTACAATGAGCAGTTCTTC	CASSFDLAGTFYNEQFF
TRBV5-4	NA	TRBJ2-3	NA	TGTGCCAGCAGCTCCTCTAGATCGGGAACAGATACGCAGTATTTT	CASSSSRSGTDTQYF
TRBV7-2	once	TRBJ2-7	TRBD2	TGTGCCAGCAGCCCCGTCCTAGCGGGGGGGCAAGTTAAGTACTTC	CASSPVLAGGQVKYF
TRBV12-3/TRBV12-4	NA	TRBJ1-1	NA	TGTGCCAGCAGTAATACAGGGCTTACTGAAGCTTTCTTT	CASSNTGLTEAFF
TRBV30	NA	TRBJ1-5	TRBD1	TGTGCCTGGAGTGCCGTAAACAGGGGAAATCAGCCCCAGCATTTT	CAWSAVNRGNQPQHF
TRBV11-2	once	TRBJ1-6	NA	TGTGCCAGCAGCTTGAGGACGCAAGGACAGTTAAATTCACCCCTCCACTTT	CASSLRTQGQLNSPLHF
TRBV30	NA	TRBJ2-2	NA	TGTGCCTGCCTAACGACCGGGGAGCTGTTTTTT	CACLTTGELFF
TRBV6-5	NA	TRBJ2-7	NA	TGTGCCAGCCAGAGGACAGAGATCTACGAGCAGTACTTC	CASQRTEIYEQYF
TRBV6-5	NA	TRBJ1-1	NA	TGTGCCAGCAGCGATTCAGGGAACACTGAAGCTTTCTTT	CASSDSGNTEAFF
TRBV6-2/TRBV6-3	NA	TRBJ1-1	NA	TGTGCCAGCAGTTACCCCATTCGTCTCAGGCCGAGCACTGAAGCTTTCTTT	CASSYPIRLRPSTEAFF